These 31 T cell receptor beta chains share one sample of origin, sequenced in a study of Tregs in tolerant kidney transplant recipients. The method was immunoSEQ multiplex PCR; TCRdb's version includes in-frame clones alone and lacks a portion of them. In all, the sample yields about 1,000 clones. Antigens of these TCRs are unknown. After 6 days with irradiated graft donor PBMCs, CFSE-labeled recipient PBMCs were FACS-sorted. The sequencing here drew on CD4+ T cells from blood cultured with allogeneic cells, taken before the transplant. Receptors were obtained from a human patient who received a combined kidney and bone marrow transplant.

Its frequency marks this clone as medium-sized (0.01 to 0.1%). Coverage ceases 3 residues before the CDR3 finishes, and the germline J gene fills in the end. The chain has TRBV4-1 and TRBJ2-3, with D hard to call. CDR1 MGHRA and CDR2 YSYEKL come from the germline V gene. CDR3 length: 14 amino acids. Trimming shortened V by 2 bases and J by 3 bases, and 9 bases separated the two germline ends. CDR3 DNA, as far as it was read: TGCGCCAGCAGCCAAAACGCGGTTACAGATACG. Protein: CASSQNAVTDT. The whole CDR3 reads CASSQNAVTDTQYF.

This clone is deemed medium-sized by its frequency. The sequence runs out 3 residues before the end of the CDR3; the remainder is reconstructed from the germline J gene. The genes are TRBV5-1 and TRBJ2-5, with 7 bases aligning to TRBD1. The trim removed 4 bases at V and 4 bases at J, leaving 7 bases unmatched. Germline lookup yields CDR1 SGHRS and CDR2 YFSETQ. The CDR3 has 14 residues. The part of the CDR3 DNA that was read is TGCGCCAGCAGCCGGGACAGATCGACAGAGACC. It is translated as CASSRDRSTET. The full CDR3 reads CASSRDRSTETQYF.

Considering frequency, this clone is medium-sized. The CDR3 goes on 3 residues after the read ends, and that part is filled in from the germline J gene. The rearrangement links TRBV20-1 to TRBJ2-7, with a tentative D call TRBD2 (6 bases). The CDR3 is made up of 13 amino acids. The V gene lost 5 bases and the J gene lost 0 bases, with 11 bases spanning the gap. CDR1 and CDR2 from the germline V gene are DFQATT and SNEGSKA (reference sequence). This CDR3 is CSAERTNSYEQYF. CDR3 bases read: TGCAGTGCTGAAAGGACTAACTCCTACGAG.

This clone is deemed medium-sized by its frequency. Coverage ceases 3 residues before the CDR3 finishes, and the germline J gene fills in the end. The chain joins TRBV5-1 to TRBJ1-2; TRBD1 matches at 10 bases. J gave up 3 bases and V 4 bases, and 6 bases lay outside the gene matches. CDR1 is SGHRS, CDR2 YFSETQ, per germline. This CDR3 is 15 amino acids long. The CDR3 bases that were read are TGCGCCAGCAGCCCGGGACAGGGGTTAGACTATGGC. This translates into CASSPGQGLDYG. The CDR3, in full, reads CASSPGQGLDYGYTF.

Notes on this clone: The read terminates 3 residues before the CDR3 end, so the remaining end is supplied by the germline J gene. This sequence joins TRBV28 and TRBJ1-1, with D unclear. The V gene's germline CDR1 is MDHEN and CDR2 SYDVKM. Trimming removed 2 bases at V and 6 bases at J, with 4 bases between. The CDR3 sequence is 11 residues long. CDR3 bases read: TGTGCCAGCAGTTTAGGCTCTGAA. Translating gives CASSLGSE. The whole CDR3 sequence is CASSLGSEAFF.

With regard to this clone: The observed sequence ends 3 residues before the CDR3 terminus, with the missing tail filled in from the germline J gene. The V and J genes are TRBV12-3 or TRBV12-4 and TRBJ2-7; D call uncertain. The V and J ends lost 3 bases and 5 bases respectively, with 5 bases between them. The CDR3 length is 11 residues. CDR3 bases read: TGTGCCAGCAGTTTTTCGGACGAG. Residues: CASSFSDE. The whole CDR3 sequence reads CASSFSDEQYF.

In terms of frequency, this clone is medium-sized. The CDR3 extends 3 residues past the end of the read, so its final part is completed from the germline J gene. The chain combines TRBV10-1 with TRBJ2-7; D not resolved. The CDR3 has 11 residues. The V gene's germline CDR1 is WNHNN and CDR2 SYGVQD (reference sequence). Trimming shortened V by 6 bases and J by 5 bases, and 8 bases separated the two germline ends. The CDR3 sequence is CASRVQNEQYF. The DNA read from the CDR3 is TGCGCCAGCAGGGTGCAGAACGAG.

Frequency places this clone as medium-sized. The DNA ends 3 residues before the CDR3 does, and the rest of the CDR3 is filled in from the germline J gene. This rearrangement joins TRBV5-6 to TRBJ1-4; no definite D call. Trimming left V 4 bases short and J 8 bases short, with 18 bases between. The CDR3 contains 15 residues. The V gene's germline CDR1 is SGHDT and CDR2 YYEEEE. The covered CDR3 bases are TGTGCCAGCAGCCTTCGCGGTCCCGGGGTCGAAAAA. Translation gives CASSLRGPGVEK. The complete CDR3 reads CASSLRGPGVEKLFF.

This clone registers medium-sized (0.01 to 0.1%) by frequency. The read comes to an end 3 residues before the CDR3 does, leaving the germline J gene to fill in the end. The V and J genes are TRBV23-1 and TRBJ1-1; possible D gene TRBD1, 5 bases. TRBV23-1 is classed as an ORF, of uncertain function. The CDR3 length is 13 residues. V was clipped by 3 bases and J by 5 bases, with 10 bases between them. CDR3 amino acids: CASSHRVCTEAFF. Incomplete CDR3 DNA: TGCGCCAGCAGTCACAGGGTCTGTACTGAA.

This clone ranks as medium-sized in terms of frequency. The sequenced part of the CDR3 DNA is TGTGCCAGCAGTTCGGGACTAGCGGGGGGGCCCCGGCAAGAGACC. It specifies CASSSGLAGGPRQET. The whole CDR3 protein is CASSSGLAGGPRQETQYF. V is TRBV12-3 or TRBV12-4 and J is TRBJ2-5; 16 bases match TRBD2. The CDR3 end lies 3 residues beyond the end of the read and is filled in from the germline J gene. The V and J ends lost 4 bases and 2 bases, in that order; junction bases with no gene match: 7. CDR3 length: 18 amino acids.

Measured by frequency, this clone is medium-sized. The read is 3 residues too short to cover the CDR3 end, so that end is filled in from the germline J gene. The chain joins TRBV20-1 to TRBJ2-7, with 7 nucleotides matching TRBD2. The CDR3 has 16 amino acids. V was clipped by 5 bases and J by 5 bases; unmatched bases: 18. CDR1 and CDR2 from the germline V gene are DFQATT and SNEGSKA (reference sequence). CDR3 loop: CSASKARGRVSNEQYF. The part of the CDR3 DNA that was read is TGCAGTGCTTCCAAGGCTCGGGGGAGGGTGTCGAACGAG.

This clone counts as large by frequency. The missing CDR3 end, 3 residues past where the read stops, is filled in from the germline J gene. The chain is built from TRBV12-3 or TRBV12-4 and TRBJ2-1, with 8 bases lining up with TRBD1. The CDR3 is made up of 14 amino acids. V lost 6 bases and J lost 9; bases outside the gene matches: 10. CDR3 DNA, as far as it was read: TGTGCCAGCAGCTCGGGACAGGTTGTTAGTGAG. It yields the protein CASSSGQVVSE. The CDR3 in its entirety is CASSSGQVVSEQFF.

According to its frequency, this clone is medium-sized. From the germline J gene comes the end of the CDR3, since the read stops 3 residues before it. The chain couples TRBV14 to TRBJ1-4; possible D gene TRBD1, 6 bases. The CDR3 covers 19 residues. The germline V gene has CDR1 SGHDN and CDR2 FVKESK. The V end lost 2 bases, the J end lost 7 bases, and 26 bases lay between the germline ends. The DNA read from the CDR3 is TGTGCCAGCAGCCAAAGCTGGCCCCGTTACAGGGATGCGAGTGAAAAA. It is translated as CASSQSWPRYRDASEK. In full, the CDR3 reads CASSQSWPRYRDASEKLFF. The full variable domain, completed using reference TRBV14 and TRBJ1-4, is EAGVTQFPSHSVIEKGQTVTLRCDPISGHDNLYWYRRVMGKEIKFLLHFVKESKQDESGMPNNRFLAERTGGTYSTLKVQPAELEDSGVYFCASSQSWPRYRDASEKLFFGSGTQLSVL.

As concerns this clone: The read halts 3 residues ahead of the CDR3 end, with the missing end drawn from the germline J gene. The chain has TRBV27 and TRBJ2-3, with 9 nucleotides matching TRBD1. This CDR3 region has 18 residues. Losses at the gene ends were 1 base for V and 2 bases for J; bases not matched to a gene: 10. Germline lookup yields CDR1 MNHEY and CDR2 SMNVEV (reference sequence). Partial CDR3 DNA: TGTGCCAGCAGTTTATTGGGGACAGGGATCCCTACCACAGATACG. Residues: CASSLLGTGIPTTDT. The entire CDR3 reads CASSLLGTGIPTTDTQYF.

The part of the CDR3 DNA that was read is TGTGCCACCAGCAGGTCCGGGACAGAATCCGGGGAG. It specifies CATSRSGTESGE. Given in full, the CDR3 is CATSRSGTESGELFF. The chain employs TRBV15 and TRBJ2-2; 7 bases agree with TRBD1. Coverage ceases 3 residues before the CDR3 finishes, and the germline J gene fills in the end. V dropped 3 bases and J dropped 6; count of bases not matched to a gene: 7. The germline gives CDR1 LNHNV, CDR2 YYDKDF (reference sequence). This CDR3 is 15 amino acids long.

This clone registers hyperexpanded by frequency. The DNA ends 3 residues before the CDR3 does, and the rest of the CDR3 is filled in from the germline J gene. The V and J genes are TRBV10-3 and TRBJ2-1; 7 bases agree with TRBD2. Trimming cost V 6 bases and J 0 bases; bases outside gene matches: 5. The germline gives CDR1 ENHRY, CDR2 SYGVKD. The CDR3 covers 15 residues. The DNA read from the CDR3 is TGTGCCATCAGGGGGCTAGCGGACTCCTACAATGAG. Translation gives CAIRGLADSYNE. The whole CDR3 reads CAIRGLADSYNEQFF.

Measured by frequency, this clone is medium-sized (0.01 to 0.1%). The CDR3 is cut off 3 residues early in the read; its end comes from the germline J gene. The V and J genes are TRBV5-1 and TRBJ1-1; no definite D call. This CDR3 spans 13 amino acids. The V and J ends lost 3 bases and 1 base respectively, with 7 bases between them. Germline V CDR1 and CDR2: SGHRS, YFSETQ. The CDR3 sequence is CASSWAGNTEAFF. The sequenced CDR3 bases are TGCGCCAGCAGCTGGGCAGGGAACACTGAA. Full variable domain (rest looked up from reference TRBV5-1 and TRBJ1-1): KAGVTQTPRYLIKTRGQQVTLSCSPISGHRSVSWYQQTPGQGLQFLFEYFSETQRNKGNFPGRFSGRQFSNSRSEMNVSTLELGDSALYLCASSWAGNTEAFFGQGTRLTVV.

This clone counts as medium-sized by frequency. The CDR3 end is not reached by the read, which stops 3 residues before it; the germline J gene fills it in. This chain links TRBV5-4 with TRBJ2-5, with D perhaps TRBD1 or TRBD2 (6 bases each). Trimming cost V 4 bases and J 5 bases, with 18 bases left between them. The germline V gene encodes CDR1 SGHNT and CDR2 YYREEE (reference sequence). The CDR3 is 15 residues long. CDR3 sequence reads: CASSPPGRRGETQYF. CDR3 bases read: TGTGCCAGCAGCCCCCCGGGGCGGAGGGGGGAGACC.

This clone is identified as medium-sized from frequency. The read stops 3 residues short of the end of the CDR3; the missing end is completed from the germline J gene. The chain carries TRBV28 and TRBJ2-7; 7 bases fit TRBD2. This CDR3 has 12 residues. Trimming took 8 bases from V and 3 from J; bases not matched to a gene: 4. Looked up from germline, CDR1 is MDHEN and CDR2 is SYDVKM. CDR3 protein: CASRGRVYEQYF. The CDR3 DNA, read in part, is TGTGCCAGCCGGGGGAGGGTCTACGAG.

This clone shows up as medium-sized (0.01 to 0.1%) by frequency. The read terminates 3 residues ahead of where the CDR3 ends, so the germline J gene completes it. This sequence joins TRBV20-1 and TRBJ1-5; unclear D gene. The ends were cut back, 4 bases at V and 2 bases at J, with 6 bases in the middle. The CDR3 has 12 amino acids. Germline CDR1 reads DFQATT; CDR2 reads SNEGSKA (reference sequence). This CDR3 reads CSAKRGNQPQHF. The part of the CDR3 DNA that was read is TGCAGTGCTAAGCGTGGCAATCAGCCC.

Its frequency marks this clone as large. Incomplete CDR3 DNA: TGCGCCAGCAGTCGAACTGTTATACCAGGGGAGGGAGAGACC. It codes for CASSRTVIPGEGET. The CDR3, in full, reads CASSRTVIPGEGETQYF. The chain recombines TRBV5-1 with TRBJ2-5; perhaps TRBD2 as D (7 bases). The read finishes 3 residues shy of the CDR3 end, and the germline J gene is used to complete it. V gave up 5 bases and J gave up 4 bases, with 24 bases separating them. The CDR3 runs to 17 residues. Germline V gene sequence: CDR1 SGHRS, CDR2 YFSETQ.

To note about this clone: The read finishes 3 residues shy of the CDR3 end, and the germline J gene is used to complete it. The chain couples TRBV27 to TRBJ2-2; 9 bases align to TRBD2. Germline V gene lookup returns CDR1 MNHEY and CDR2 SMNVEV (reference sequence). This CDR3 comprises 17 residues. V was clipped by 2 bases and J by 3 bases; unmatched bases: 7. CDR3 DNA (partial): TGTGCCAGCAGTTTACCGCGGCTAGCGGGACACACCGGGGAG. Its translation: CASSLPRLAGHTGE. The CDR3 in full is CASSLPRLAGHTGELFF.

This clone shows up as medium-sized by frequency. Read data end 3 residues before the CDR3 end; the end is taken from the germline J gene. V and J are TRBV30 and TRBJ1-5; TRBD1 matches at 8 bases. With 4 bases clipped from V and 2 bases from J, the junction kept 7 bases outside the gene matches. From germline, CDR1 is GTSNPN and CDR2 SVGIG (reference sequence). The CDR3 has 15 residues. The DNA read from the CDR3 is TGTGCCTGGACCCGACAGGGGTTAGGCAATCAGCCC. Protein: CAWTRQGLGNQP. The whole CDR3 is CAWTRQGLGNQPQHF.

Its frequency marks this clone as medium-sized. The sequenced fragment ends 3 residues before the CDR3 boundary, so the rest is inferred from the germline J gene. The chain combines TRBV23-1 with TRBJ2-1; TRBD1 matches 7 bases. TRBV23-1 is marked as an open reading frame, function uncertain. V dropped 0 bases and J dropped 9; count of bases not matched to a gene: 2. The CDR3 runs 13 residues. CDR3 DNA (partial): TGCGCCAGCAGTCAATCCCCAGGGGGTGAG. Its protein is CASSQSPGGE. The full CDR3 is CASSQSPGGEQFF.

This clone is classed as medium-sized (0.01 to 0.1%) by frequency. CDR3 in amino acids: CASAYGQGGETQYF. The CDR3 DNA, read in part, is TGCGCCAGCGCCTACGGACAGGGTGGAGAGACC. The V gene is TRBV5-1, the J gene TRBJ2-5, with 8 positions matching TRBD1. The sequence runs out 3 residues before the end of the CDR3; the remainder is reconstructed from the germline J gene. The CDR3 has 14 residues. V shed 7 bases and J 4 bases; nucleotides not matched to a gene: 9. The germline V gene encodes CDR1 SGHRS and CDR2 YFSETQ.

Turning to this clone: From the germline J gene comes the end of the CDR3, since the read stops 3 residues before it. V gene TRBV7-9 combines with J gene TRBJ1-1; D call uncertain. Germline V gene data show CDR1 as SEHNR and CDR2 as FQNEAQ (reference sequence). The CDR3 has 13 residues. CDR3 DNA (partial): TGTGCCAGCAGCATTCCCGGGGTAGAGACC. Its protein product is CASSIPGVET. The whole CDR3 region reads CASSIPGVETAFF.

Frequency places this clone as medium-sized (0.01 to 0.1%). The read stops 3 residues short of the end of the CDR3; the missing end is completed from the germline J gene. The V call is TRBV7-9, the J call TRBJ1-1; tentatively, D is TRBD1 (6 bases). The CDR3 extends over 13 amino acids. Germline V gives CDR1 SEHNR, CDR2 FQNEAQ (reference sequence). V was trimmed by 8 bases and J by 4 bases, leaving 14 bases between them. CDR3 sequence: CASRQAFGTEAFF. CDR3 DNA, as far as it was read: TGTGCCAGCCGACAGGCGTTCGGCACTGAA. The whole variable domain, filled in from reference TRBV7-9 and TRBJ1-1, reads DTGVSQNPRHKITKRGQNVTFRCDPISEHNRLYWYRQTLGQGPEFLTYFQNEAQLEKSRLLSDRFSAERPKGSFSTLEIQRTEQGDSAMYLCASRQAFGTEAFFGQGTRLTVV.

Frequency places this clone as medium-sized. Read sequence stops 3 residues before the CDR3 end, and the germline J gene provides the missing end. The genes are TRBV5-4 and TRBJ2-5; TRBD2 matches 7 bases. CDR1 SGHNT and CDR2 YYREEE come from the germline V gene (reference sequence). CDR3 length: 15 residues. V was pared by 0 bases and J by 2 bases, with 4 bases of the junction left unmatched. Incomplete CDR3 DNA: TGTGCCAGCAGCTTGGGTCCGGGGGGTCAAGAGACC. Amino acid sequence: CASSLGPGGQET. In full, the CDR3 is CASSLGPGGQETQYF. Together with reference TRBV5-4 and TRBJ2-5, the CDR3 gives the full variable domain: ETGVTQSPTHLIKTRGQQVTLRCSSQSGHNTVSWYQQALGQGPQFIFQYYREEENGRGNFPPRFSGLQFPNYSSELNVNALELDDSALYLCASSLGPGGQETQYFGPGTRLLVL.

On this clone itself: With the read ending 3 residues before the CDR3 end, the germline J gene is used to fill in that end. This chain links TRBV25-1 with TRBJ2-2; 9 bases are a match to TRBD1. V lost 6 bases, J lost 4 bases, and 6 bases stayed unmatched. The germline V gene has CDR1 MGHDK and CDR2 SYGVNS. The length of the CDR3 is 15 residues. CDR3 region: CASSRTGAFTGELFF. Partial CDR3 DNA: TGTGCCAGCAGCCGGACAGGGGCCTTCACCGGGGAG. Full variable domain (outside the CDR3, taken from reference TRBV25-1 and TRBJ2-2): EADIYQTPRYLVIGTGKKITLECSQTMGHDKMYWYQQDPGMELHLIHYSYGVNSTEKGDLSSESTVSRIRTEHFPLTLESARPSHTSQYLCASSRTGAFTGELFFGEGSRLTVL.

This clone is deemed medium-sized by its frequency. Sequencing ends 3 residues short of the CDR3 end; the germline J gene provides the rest. This chain uses TRBV20-1 with TRBJ2-1, with TRBD2 identical over 12 bases. This CDR3 is 15 amino acids long. The V gene end was trimmed by 1 base and the J gene end by 6 bases; junction bases not matched to a gene: 4. Germline assignment: CDR1 DFQATT and CDR2 SNEGSKA (reference sequence). The CDR3: CSARGLAGDLNEQFF. CDR3 bases read: TGCAGTGCTAGAGGACTAGCGGGGGACCTCAATGAG.

By frequency, this clone is medium-sized. With the read ending 3 residues before the CDR3 end, the germline J gene is used to fill in that end. V and J are TRBV20-1 and TRBJ2-7; D uncertain. This CDR3 is 12 amino acids long. Germline loops: CDR1 DFQATT, CDR2 SNEGSKA (reference sequence). The germline V and J ends were trimmed by 3 bases and 6 bases, with 12 bases remaining between them. CDR3 region: CSARGPASEQYF. The covered CDR3 bases are TGCAGTGCTAGGGGCCCGGCTTCCGAG.